This is a list of T cell receptor beta chains from one sample in a study of early T cells in non-severe SARS-CoV-2 infection. TCRdb used MiXCR to reprocess the 5' RACE reads, holding one entry per CDR3 protein. The sample shows tens of thousands of distinct CDR3 sequences, around 16% of them seen only once. Sample: whole blood, taken at baseline. Every receptor here comes from an adult who was a healthcare worker with PCR-confirmed SARS-CoV-2 infection or an uninfected control (not recorded which). CDR3s include the opening cysteine and the closing phenylalanine or tryptophan.

TRBV7-6,TRBJ1-4,CASSLNRGQGEKLFF
TRBV12-3/TRBV12-4,TRBJ2-5,CASSLGQGEETQYF
TRBV20-1,TRBJ2-3,CSARDRGSQYF
TRBV2,TRBJ2-4,CASSDGVVKNIQYF
TRBV10-2,TRBJ1-5,CASSPTGFNQPQHF
TRBV7-9,TRBJ2-5,CASSFTGLAVKETQYF
TRBV19,TRBJ2-1,CASSEYNEQFF
TRBV7-9,TRBJ2-7,CASSPGPSGLSSYEQYF
TRBV12-3/TRBV12-4,TRBJ2-1,CASSFDRGGSAPSFNEQFF
TRBV5-1,TRBJ2-2,CASSPIPKDTGELFF
TRBV18,TRBJ2-1,CASSPEGTGRNEQFF
TRBV6-6,TRBJ1-1,CASSYPNREAFF
TRBV9,TRBJ2-3,CASSADRRDTQYF
TRBV27,TRBJ1-5,CASSSLGGQPQHF
TRBV24-1,TRBJ2-4,CATSTPGTSGDIQYF
TRBV12-3/TRBV12-4,TRBJ2-7,CASSEGHYEQYF
TRBV20-1,TRBJ2-1,CSAGTESSYNEQFF
TRBV19,TRBJ2-7,CASGTGLSYEQYF
TRBV6-6,TRBJ1-2,CASSYPIRDAYYGYTF
TRBV20-1,TRBJ2-6,CSARGRRFSGANVLTF
TRBV4-3,TRBJ2-5,CASSQSTGLWETQYF
TRBV7-9,TRBJ2-7,CASSPRTGMGDEQYF
TRBV6-1,TRBJ2-1,CASSEGTSGANEQFF
TRBV29-1,TRBJ2-7,CSVEGQGFYEQYF
TRBV5-1,TRBJ2-5,CASSLAIRKETQYF
TRBV7-2,TRBJ1-1,CASSMTGIEAFF